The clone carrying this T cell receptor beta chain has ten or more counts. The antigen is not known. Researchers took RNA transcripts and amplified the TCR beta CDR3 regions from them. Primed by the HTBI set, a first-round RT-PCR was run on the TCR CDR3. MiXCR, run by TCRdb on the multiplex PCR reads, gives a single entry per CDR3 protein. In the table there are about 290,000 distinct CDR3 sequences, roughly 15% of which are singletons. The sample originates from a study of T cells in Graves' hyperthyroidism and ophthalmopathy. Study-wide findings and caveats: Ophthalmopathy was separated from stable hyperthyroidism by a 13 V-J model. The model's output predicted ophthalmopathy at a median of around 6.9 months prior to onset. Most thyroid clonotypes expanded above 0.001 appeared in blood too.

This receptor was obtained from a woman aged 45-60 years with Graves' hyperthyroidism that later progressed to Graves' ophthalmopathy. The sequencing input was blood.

The CDR3 region is CASSGDRGGTYEQYF. DNA for the CDR3: TGTGCCAGCAGTGGGGACAGGGGGGGGACCTACGAGCAGTACTTC. The chain joins TRBV2 to TRBJ2-7; 11 positions agree with TRBD1. V trimming: 4 bases; J trimming: 2 bases; junction bases outside the gene matches: 4. This CDR3 contains 15 residues. Germline CDR1 reads SNHLY; CDR2 reads FYNNEI.